This TCR beta chain derives from a study of shared clonotypes between healthy human individuals (dated by TCRdb to the early 2020s). Broadly, across the study: The cohort comprised two women and a few men aged 18 to 49 years. For each donor, three plates each were used for CD4 naive and CD4 memory, two plates were used for CD8 naive, and one plate was used for CD8 memory. To estimate repertoire size and how much clonotype sharing occurs between individuals, the study deeply sequenced the blood TCR repertoires of several healthy adults. To increase sequencing depth and limit assay-specific biases, different laboratories used diverse techniques to prepare libraries and sequence TCR repertoires. Leukapheresis yielded between about 0.8 and 9.5 billion PBMCs per donor. What the authors observed across the whole study: Across a handful of donors, around 5% of naive CD4, approximately 3.6% of naive CD8, 2.3% of memory CD4, and under 0.45% of memory CD8 clonotypes were shared. The small number of donors limited the genetic and exposure-history diversity represented. Incomplete sequencing was indicated by rarefaction of sorted-subset datasets, despite the large sequencing depth. Estimated clonotype richness was generally larger for naive than for memory subsets. Based on pairwise subsampling, the degree of clonotype sharing among donors was expected to be affected by sequencing depth. Compared with non-shared clonotypes, clonotypes shared by all four sorted-subset donors had higher generation probabilities. Sampling was limited to blood, and TCR repertoires in tissue likely differ from TCR repertoires in blood.

With regard to this clone: What antigen it recognizes has not been identified. Nothing much larger sits one base from this clone, and base qualities are not available.

TCR CDR3 regions were amplified from genomic DNA by multiplex PCR using the deep immunoSEQ assay. Extracted genomic DNA from each cell subset was distributed evenly across all wells of several immunoSEQ 96-well plates, and each plate was treated as a replicate. Each replicate PCR for sorted subsets received roughly 0.2 ug genomic DNA, equal to tens of thousands of T cell genomes. The purified libraries were quantified using a Qubit 3.0 fluorometer, sized with a Bioanalyzer 2100, and then quantified again using the KAPA Library Quantification kit. Every immunoSEQ 96-well plate was sequenced on a separate single-read 150-cycle Illumina NextSeq 550 flow cell. Processing in the source paper ran as follows. The immunoSEQ output contained only junctional sequences without quality scores, so filtering could not match that applied to full-length reads. Sequences were annotated with PyIR, a Python wrapper for IgBLAST v1.9, and V/J genes and CDR3 were assigned using IMGT germline references. Reads were removed for weak V/J assignments (E-value above 1e-6), missing CDR3, stop codons, out-of-frame junctions, or ambiguous translated residues. V3J clonotypes were defined as sequences sharing the same inferred V gene, J gene, and CDR3 amino acid sequence. Percentage overlap between repertoires was calculated by dividing the number of shared unique clonotypes by the size of the smaller repertoire. RTK rarefaction, the Chao1 estimator, and Recon v2.1 estimates of unobserved clonotypes were used to assess repertoire richness. OLGA was used to compute generation probabilities for all TCRbeta clonotypes that the gDNA method yielded from a handful of donors. This is the immuneACCESS table as TCRdb keeps it, with only in-frame sequences that have V and J called. A part of the clones is gone; compared with another copy, unresolved V genes explain less than half, and the rest is unexplained. The DNA gave D and trimming, while V, J and clone size come from that table. In this sample the table shows millions of clones, 95% of which occur a single time. The ten largest clonotypes hold about 0.13% of the sample.

The donors were healthy, HIV-negative adults with no recently reported acute infections or vaccinations. All donors were Caucasian adults living in Nashville, Tennessee, USA. Magnetic negative selection was used to enrich CD4+ T cells, after which naive cells were positively selected on CD45RA and the negative fraction became the memory subset. Blood was obtained by leukapheresis, after which PBMCs were separated by Ficoll-Histopaque density gradient centrifugation and cryopreserved in liquid nitrogen vapor phase. Analytical flow cytometry was used to check the purity and quantity of each magnetically sorted T cell population. Genomic DNA was isolated from each sorted fraction and quantified by UV absorbance on a Nanodrop 2000c. V loses 2 bases at its end and J loses 5 bases; junction bases beyond the gene matches: 12. Looking up the germline V gene yields CDR1 SNHLY and CDR2 FYNNEI. The CDR3 holds 16 amino acids from the cysteine to the phenylalanine. The only DNA kept is the CDR3, 48 bases in frame from the first base.

The rearrangement combines TRBV2 with TRBJ2-7; the junction holds 7 bases that match TRBD1. The source material was naive CD4+ T cells sorted from blood. Read against the paper, the sample's cell subset or site label means: CD45RA+ positively selected. The TCR originated in a man in his late teens or twenties in good health. Here is the DNA: TGTGCCAGCAGTGAATTTGGACAGGAGCTCAATGACGAGCAGTACTTC. It translates to CASSEFGQELNDEQYF.